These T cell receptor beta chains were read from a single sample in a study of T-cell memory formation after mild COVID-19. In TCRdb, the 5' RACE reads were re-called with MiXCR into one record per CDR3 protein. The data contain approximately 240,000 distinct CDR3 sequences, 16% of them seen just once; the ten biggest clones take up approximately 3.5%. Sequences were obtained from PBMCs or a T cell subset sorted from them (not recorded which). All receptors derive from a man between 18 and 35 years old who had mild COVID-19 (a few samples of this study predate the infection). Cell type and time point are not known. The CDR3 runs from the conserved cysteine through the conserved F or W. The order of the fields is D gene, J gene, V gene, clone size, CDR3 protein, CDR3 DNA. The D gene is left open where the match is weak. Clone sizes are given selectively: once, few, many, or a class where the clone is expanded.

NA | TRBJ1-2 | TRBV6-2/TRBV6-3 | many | CASSTPGVNYGYTF | TGTGCCAGCAGTACTCCGGGCGTTAACTATGGCTACACCTTC
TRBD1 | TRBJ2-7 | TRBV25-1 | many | CASSRWTGGYNEQYF | TGTGCCAGCAGCCGCTGGACAGGGGGCTACAACGAGCAGTACTTC
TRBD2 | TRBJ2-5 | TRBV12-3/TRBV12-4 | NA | CASSPAGTSYSETQYF | TGTGCCAGCAGTCCCGCCGGGACTAGCTACTCAGAGACCCAGTACTTC
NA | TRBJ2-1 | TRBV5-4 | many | CASSLGGFRGDNEQFF | TGTGCCAGCAGCTTGGGGGGATTTCGCGGAGACAATGAGCAGTTCTTC
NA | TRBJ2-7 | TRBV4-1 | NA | CASSQDRVGVPDEQYF | TGCGCCAGCAGCCAAGATCGGGTCGGTGTTCCCGACGAGCAGTACTTC
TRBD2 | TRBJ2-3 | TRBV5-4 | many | CASSFWNGGAGDTQYF | TGTGCCAGCAGCTTCTGGAACGGGGGGGCTGGAGATACGCAGTATTTT
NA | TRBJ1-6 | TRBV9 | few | CASSVGGESPLHF | TGTGCCAGCAGCGTAGGGGGAGAATCACCCCTCCACTTT
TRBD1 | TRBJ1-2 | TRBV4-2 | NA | CASSHPRGTGAGGYTF | TGTGCCAGCAGCCATCCGCGCGGGACAGGGGCAGGTGGCTACACCTTC
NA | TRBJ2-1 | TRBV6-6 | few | CASSPDRSEQFF | TGTGCCAGCAGTCCCGACAGGAGTGAGCAGTTCTTC
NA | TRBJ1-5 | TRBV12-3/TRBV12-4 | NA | CASSTTDRNQPQHF | TGTGCCAGCAGTACCACCGACAGGAATCAGCCCCAGCATTTT
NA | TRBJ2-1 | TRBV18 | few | CASSPPSGTRGNEQFF | TGTGCCAGCTCACCACCCAGCGGAACCCGAGGCAATGAGCAGTTCTTC
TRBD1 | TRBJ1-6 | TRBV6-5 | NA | CASIPTGGDSPLHF | TGTGCCAGCATTCCAACAGGGGGCGATTCACCCCTCCACTTT